This T cell receptor (beta chain) was profiled in a study of blood T cell repertoires in COVID-19. This CDR3 contains 15 residues. The V end was cut by 0 bases, the J end by 8 bases, with 14 bases between. Germline CDR1 reads SGHRS; CDR2 reads YFSETQ. Only in-frame clones appear in the TCRdb table, and some are missing; sequencing was by immunoSEQ multiplex PCR. The table has around 100,000 clones, 87% seen once; the top ten hold roughly 7.4%. Input material: peripheral blood. V gene TRBV5-1 combines with J gene TRBJ1-4, with D tentatively TRBD1 (5 bases). The origin of this receptor is a young man in a cohort sampled during active COVID-19. The CDR3 nucleotides read TGCGCCAGCAGCTTGGCTGGGGTGGGGCCGGAAAAACTGTTTTTT. It encodes CASSLAGVGPEKLFF.